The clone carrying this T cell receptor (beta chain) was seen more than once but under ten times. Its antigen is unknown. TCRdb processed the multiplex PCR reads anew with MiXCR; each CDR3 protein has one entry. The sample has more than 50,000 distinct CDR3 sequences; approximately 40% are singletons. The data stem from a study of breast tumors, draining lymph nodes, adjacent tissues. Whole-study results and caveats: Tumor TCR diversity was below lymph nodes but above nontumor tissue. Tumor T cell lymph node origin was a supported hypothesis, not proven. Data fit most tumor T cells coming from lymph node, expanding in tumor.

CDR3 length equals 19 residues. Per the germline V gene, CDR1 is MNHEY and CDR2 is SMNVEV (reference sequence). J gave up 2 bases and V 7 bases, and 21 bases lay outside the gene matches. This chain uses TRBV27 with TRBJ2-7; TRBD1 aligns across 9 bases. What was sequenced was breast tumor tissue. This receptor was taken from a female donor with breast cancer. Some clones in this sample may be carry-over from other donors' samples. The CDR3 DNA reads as TGTGCCAGCACCACCGCGGGACAGGGAGGAGCGGGTCATGCCTACGAGCAGTACTTC. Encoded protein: CASTTAGQGGAGHAYEQYF.